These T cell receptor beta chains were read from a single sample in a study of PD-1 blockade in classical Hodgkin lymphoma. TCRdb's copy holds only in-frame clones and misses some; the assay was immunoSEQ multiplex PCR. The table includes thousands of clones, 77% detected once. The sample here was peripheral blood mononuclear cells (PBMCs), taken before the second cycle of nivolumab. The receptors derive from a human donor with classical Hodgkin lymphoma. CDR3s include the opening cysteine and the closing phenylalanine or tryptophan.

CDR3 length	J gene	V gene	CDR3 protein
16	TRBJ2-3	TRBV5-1	CASRRTSGSGTDTQYF
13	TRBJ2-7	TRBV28	CASSVLSSSEQYF
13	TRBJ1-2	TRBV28	CASSEGQGYGYTF
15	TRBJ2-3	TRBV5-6	CASSFTGGSTDTQYF
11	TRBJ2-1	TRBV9	CASSVENEQFF
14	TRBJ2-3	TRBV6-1	CASSMPGQGKFQYF
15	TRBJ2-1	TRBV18	CASSPPLDQGGEQFF
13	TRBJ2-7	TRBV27	CASSLSRSYEQYF
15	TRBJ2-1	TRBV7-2	CASSLEGLIYNEQFF
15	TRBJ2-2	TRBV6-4	CASSAGQGGTGELFF
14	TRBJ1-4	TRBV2	CASSGSRGNEKLFF
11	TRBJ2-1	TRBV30	CAWSTGFEQFF
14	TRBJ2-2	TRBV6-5	CASSYSIGAGELFF
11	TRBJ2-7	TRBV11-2	CASSSSYEQYF
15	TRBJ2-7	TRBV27	CASSLVGPSGGEQYF
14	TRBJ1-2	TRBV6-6	CASSPPPVSYGYTF
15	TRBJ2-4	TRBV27	CASSLDRGSKNIQYF
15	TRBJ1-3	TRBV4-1	CASSQAGTGRNTIYF
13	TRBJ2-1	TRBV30	CAWMGRAGDEQFF
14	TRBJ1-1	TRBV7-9	CASSLAGTDAQAFF
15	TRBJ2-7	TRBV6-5	CASSNRQEGVYEQYF
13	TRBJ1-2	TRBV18	CASSRDSDYGYTF
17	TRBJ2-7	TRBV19	CASSIDLPGTGRDEQYF
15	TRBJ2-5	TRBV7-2	CASSLMGQGRETQYF
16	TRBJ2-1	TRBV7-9	CASMFPLGGSYNEQFF
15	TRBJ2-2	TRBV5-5	CASRPGGLNTGELFF
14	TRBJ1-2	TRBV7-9	CASSLLGPDYGYTF
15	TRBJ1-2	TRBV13	CASSKGQVGAEGYTF
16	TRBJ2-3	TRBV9	CASSVGSLISTDTQYF
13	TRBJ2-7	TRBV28	CASSLANSYEQYF
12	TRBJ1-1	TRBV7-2	CASSFGNTEAFF
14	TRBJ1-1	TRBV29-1	CSGGQGVGNTEAFF
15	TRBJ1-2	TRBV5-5	CASSVGWGQNYGYTF
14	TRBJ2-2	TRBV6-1	CASSDYAGTGELFF
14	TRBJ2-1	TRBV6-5	CASSYSRTAQEQFF
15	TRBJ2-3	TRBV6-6	CASSYEPSGTDTQYF
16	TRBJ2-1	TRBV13	CASSPGQGGGAMEQFF
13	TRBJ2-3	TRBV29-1	CSTPGQGGDTQYF
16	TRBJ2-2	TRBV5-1	CASSGSGDPNTGELFF
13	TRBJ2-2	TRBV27	CASSQGYTGELFF
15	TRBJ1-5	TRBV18	CASSPTGTDNQPQHF
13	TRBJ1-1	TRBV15	CATSSQGDTEAFF
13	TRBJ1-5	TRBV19	CASTPGGDQPQHF
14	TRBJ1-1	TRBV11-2	CASTPGPANTEAFF
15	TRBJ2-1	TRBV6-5	CASSQSGSSYNEQFF
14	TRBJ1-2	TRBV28	CASSSTGIPYGYTF
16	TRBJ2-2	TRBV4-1	CASSHGRGQDTGELFF
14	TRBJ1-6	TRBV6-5	CASTYGTGNSPLHF
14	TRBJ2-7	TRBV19	CASRTHERGYEQYF
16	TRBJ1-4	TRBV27	CASSFAGTAGLVKLFF